A single sample gave rise to the 32 T cell receptor beta chains below, sequenced in a study of T cell responses to AZD1222 COVID-19 vaccine. TCRdb keeps only in-frame clones here, not all; method: immunoSEQ multiplex PCR. The data contain 120,000 or so clones, approximately 84% of them seen just once; the ten biggest clones take up roughly 10%. The sequencing used peripheral blood, collected on day 0 of AZD1222 vaccination. These receptors all come from an adult in good health.

The genes are TRBV7-9 and TRBJ2-7; TRBD2 agrees at 8 bases. The germline CDR1 and CDR2 sequences are SEHNR and FQNEAQ (reference sequence). Losses at the gene ends were 1 base for V and 3 bases for J; bases not matched to a gene: 5. This CDR3 region has 15 residues. The CDR3: CASSLGTSGLYEQYF. CDR3 DNA: TGTGCCAGCAGCTTAGGAACTAGCGGACTCTACGAGCAGTACTTC. Combining the CDR3 with reference TRBV7-9 and TRBJ2-7 gives the whole variable domain DTGVSQNPRHKITKRGQNVTFRCDPISEHNRLYWYRQTLGQGPEFLTYFQNEAQLEKSRLLSDRFSAERPKGSFSTLEIQRTEQGDSAMYLCASSLGTSGLYEQYFGPGTRLTVT.

This rearrangement joins TRBV7-9 to TRBJ2-7, with TRBD1 identical over 7 bases. The trim removed 5 bases at V and 6 bases at J, leaving 7 bases unmatched. This CDR3 region has 13 residues. CDR1 is SEHNR and CDR2 is FQNEAQ in the germline V gene (reference sequence). CDR3 sequence reads: CASSAPTGAEQYF. The CDR3 region has the DNA TGTGCCAGCAGCGCCCCAACAGGGGCCGAGCAGTACTTC.

This clone was found once. The chain joins TRBV7-2 to TRBJ2-7; unclear D gene. Trimming cost V 5 bases and J 6 bases, with 14 bases left between them. CDR3 length: 13 amino acids. Germline CDR1 SGHTA, CDR2 FQGNSA. Written as DNA, the CDR3 is TGTGCCAGCAGCGATCAAGGCCCCCTCGAGCAGTACTTC. Encoded protein: CASSDQGPLEQYF.

V is TRBV18 and J is TRBJ2-1; D gene ambiguous. Trimming shortened V by 5 bases and J by 7 bases, and 30 bases separated the two germline ends. The CDR3 length is 19 residues. From germline, CDR1 is KGHSH and CDR2 LQKENI. The CDR3 DNA follows: TGTGCCAGCTCAACCGGACGGCACTCCGCGCTTCTCACAAGTAATGAGCAGTTCTTC. This sequence encodes CASSTGRHSALLTSNEQFF.

The rearrangement uses TRBV27 and TRBJ2-5, with unresolved D. Germline V lookup: CDR1 MNHEY, CDR2 SMNVEV (reference sequence). This CDR3 comprises 13 residues. V lost 3 bases to trimming and J lost 0 bases, with 5 bases between them. The CDR3: CASSFPNQETQYF. The DNA of the CDR3 is TGTGCCAGCAGTTTCCCGAACCAAGAGACCCAGTACTTC.

The chain employs TRBV7-3 and TRBJ2-1; 7 nucleotides agree with TRBD2. CDR3 length equals 15 residues. The V gene end was trimmed by 5 bases and the J gene end by 5 bases; junction bases not matched to a gene: 9. The germline CDR1 and CDR2 sequences are SGHTA and FQGTGA. The CDR3, as DNA: TGTGCCAGCAGCCCTACTAGCGTAGCCGACAATGAGCAGTTCTTC. Translated, it gives CASSPTSVADNEQFF.

The rearrangement links TRBV18 to TRBJ2-1; no clear D. This CDR3 has 12 residues. V was trimmed by 1 base and J by 9 bases, leaving 7 bases between them. CDR1 KGHSH and CDR2 LQKENI come from the germline V gene. This chain's CDR3 is CASSPRIGEQFF. The CDR3 DNA reads TGTGCCAGCTCACCACGCATTGGTGAGCAGTTCTTC.

The chain combines TRBV11-3 with TRBJ2-1; D ambiguous. The germline V gene encodes CDR1 SGHNT and CDR2 YENEEA. CDR3 length: 14 residues. Trimming cost V 4 bases and J 8 bases, with 15 bases left between them. The CDR3 DNA sequence: TGTGCCAGCAGCTCTATGCAGGCCAGCTATGAGCAGTTCTTC. Translated: CASSSMQASYEQFF.

The rearrangement links TRBV6-5 to TRBJ1-5; D is unresolved. The CDR3 has 14 residues. Trimming shortened V by 3 bases and J by 3 bases, and 9 bases separated the two germline ends. Germline V lookup: CDR1 MNHEY, CDR2 SVGAGI. CDR3 sequence (DNA): TGTGCCAGCAGTTATGGCCGGGACAATCAGCCCCAGCATTTT. The encoded protein is CASSYGRDNQPQHF.

The chain links TRBV11-2 to TRBJ2-1; D call uncertain. The V end was cut by 3 bases, the J end by 0 bases, with 9 bases between. The CDR3 length is 15 residues. Germline V gives CDR1 SGHAT, CDR2 FQNNGV. The CDR3 region is CASSFRRSSYNEQFF. DNA for the CDR3: TGTGCCAGCAGCTTTCGCCGCAGCTCCTACAATGAGCAGTTCTTC.

The chain recombines TRBV24-1 with TRBJ2-7; 8 positions match TRBD1. Trimming cost V 9 bases and J 2 bases; bases outside gene matches: 11. The length of the CDR3 is 15 residues. In germline, CDR1 is KGHDR, CDR2 SFDVKD. The CDR3 coding sequence is TGTGCCACCGTAACAAAACAGGGGGATGCCTACGAGCAGTACTTC. Translated: CATVTKQGDAYEQYF.

The chain joins TRBV5-1 to TRBJ1-6, with 9 bases lining up with TRBD1. The germline V gene has CDR1 SGHRS and CDR2 YFSETQ. The CDR3 extends over 15 amino acids. J was trimmed by 10 bases and V by 4 bases; bases with no gene match: 9. The CDR3 nucleotides read TGCGCCAGCAGCCCGACGGGACAGGGAGGGTCACCCCTCCACTTT. Protein: CASSPTGQGGSPLHF. The complete variable domain, with remaining parts taken from reference TRBV5-1 and TRBJ1-6, reads KAGVTQTPRYLIKTRGQQVTLSCSPISGHRSVSWYQQTPGQGLQFLFEYFSETQRNKGNFPGRFSGRQFSNSRSEMNVSTLELGDSALYLCASSPTGQGGSPLHFGNGTRLTVT.

V usage is TRBV21-1 and J usage is TRBJ1-5; TRBD1 is taken as the D call from the table, unchecked against the DNA. TRBV21-1 is deemed a pseudogene. The CDR3 has 15 amino acids. CDR3 DNA: TGTGCCAGCAGCACCCCGGGACAGGGGGGTCAGCCCCAGCATTTT. It encodes CASSTPGQGGQPQHF.

The genes are TRBV2 and TRBJ1-2, with a possible D match to TRBD1 (6 bases). The V and J ends lost 9 bases and 2 bases respectively, with 10 bases between them. CDR3 size: 12 residues. Germline lookup yields CDR1 SNHLY and CDR2 FYNNEI. The chain's CDR3 is CAREQGNYGYTF. CDR3 nucleotide sequence: TGTGCCAGGGAACAGGGAAACTATGGCTACACCTTC.

The genes are TRBV19 and TRBJ1-2; TRBD1 matches 7 bases. Trimming removed 4 bases from V and 0 bases from J; junction bases left unmatched: 11. The CDR3 runs 17 residues. CDR1 is LNHDA, CDR2 SQIVND, per germline (reference sequence). CDR3 nucleotides: TGTGCCAGTAGTACCGACCGAGGAGGGGGCCCTAACTATGGCTACACCTTC. Protein product: CASSTDRGGGPNYGYTF.

The chain is built from TRBV15 and TRBJ1-1; D is unclear. Germline loops: CDR1 LNHNV, CDR2 YYDKDF (reference sequence). Trimming took off 1 base at V and 6 bases at J, with 12 bases between the two ends. CDR3 length: 14 amino acids. DNA for the CDR3: TGTGCCACCAGCAGAGTTGCAGCCAGCCCTGAAGCTTTCTTT. Protein sequence: CATSRVAASPEAFF.

This clone was detected a few times. This chain joins TRBV29-1 and TRBJ2-7, with 7 nucleotides matching TRBD2. Germline V lookup: CDR1 SQVTM, CDR2 ANQGSEA. This CDR3 is 14 amino acids long. The V and J ends lost 4 bases and 3 bases, in that order; junction bases with no gene match: 9. The CDR3 loop reads CSVGASGSLYEQYF. The CDR3 region has the DNA TGCAGCGTTGGGGCTAGCGGATCACTCTACGAGCAGTACTTC.

Details on this clone: This clone may be a read error of a much larger clone one base away. The rearrangement uses TRBV25-1 and TRBJ2-3; D might be TRBD2 (6 bases). Germline CDR1 and CDR2: MGHDK and SYGVNS. The CDR3 contains 14 residues. V was clipped by 3 bases and J by 1 base, with 8 bases between them. The CDR3 sequence is CASSERGGTDTQYF. The CDR3 DNA reads as TGTGCCAGCAGTGAGCGGGGCGGCACAGATACGCAGTATTTT.

The chain is built from TRBV3-1 (or the pseudogene TRBV3-2) and TRBJ1-6; maybe TRBD1 (5 bases). In germline, CDR1 is LGHDT, CDR2 YNNKEL (reference sequence). The CDR3 has 13 residues. V lost 2 bases and J 8 bases, leaving 7 bases between the germline ends. CDR3 amino acids: CASSQLGDSPLHF. Here the CDR3 DNA reads TGTGCCAGCAGCCAATTGGGGGATTCACCCCTCCACTTT.

A remark on this clone: Given a much more abundant clone one base away, this may be a read error. The V call is TRBV2, the J call TRBJ1-5; 10 bases align to TRBD1. Trimming cost V 7 bases and J 4 bases; bases outside gene matches: 4. The CDR3 covers 14 residues. Germline CDR1 reads SNHLY; CDR2 reads FYNNEI. Written as DNA, the CDR3 is TGTGCCAGCACTCGGACAGGGGGAAATCAGCCCCAGCATTTT. This translates into CASTRTGGNQPQHF.

This clone was seen once. This sequence joins TRBV7-9 and TRBJ2-1; 8 nucleotides match TRBD1. The germline CDR1 and CDR2 sequences are SEHNR and FQNEAQ (reference sequence). V was pared by 5 bases and J by 5 bases, with 11 bases of the junction left unmatched. The CDR3 has 16 amino acids. CDR3 DNA: TGTGCCAGCAGCCCTTTCGGACAGGGATGGGACAATGAGCAGTTCTTC. Translation: CASSPFGQGWDNEQFF.

The V and J genes are TRBV19 and TRBJ2-1; D not certain. CDR3 length: 10 residues. Germline V CDR1 and CDR2: LNHDA, SQIVND (reference sequence). The germline V and J ends were trimmed by 8 bases and 6 bases, with 5 bases remaining between them. The CDR3 is CASGGNEQFF. The CDR3 coding sequence is TGTGCCAGTGGTGGCAATGAGCAGTTCTTC.

The V gene is TRBV6-5, the J gene TRBJ2-7, with D uncertain. V was pared by 5 bases and J by 2 bases, with 16 bases between. Looked up from germline, CDR1 is MNHEY and CDR2 is SVGAGI. The CDR3 is 15 residues long. The CDR3: CASSPQYADPYEQYF. CDR3 nucleotides: TGTGCCAGCAGTCCCCAGTACGCGGACCCCTACGAGCAGTACTTC.

This clone was seen only once. This chain links TRBV2 with TRBJ1-2, with D unresolved. Trimming shortened V by 2 bases and J by 0 bases, and 4 bases separated the two germline ends. The CDR3 is made up of 13 amino acids. The germline gives CDR1 SNHLY, CDR2 FYNNEI. CDR3 DNA: TGTGCCAGCAGTGAACAGGCTAACTATGGCTACACCTTC. Residues: CASSEQANYGYTF.

The CDR3 region has the DNA TGTGCCAGCAGCTTTAGGCCACAGGGGGCAGGGACAGATACGCAGTATTTT. Protein sequence: CASSFRPQGAGTDTQYF. This chain uses TRBV7-2 with TRBJ2-3; TRBD1 aligns across 9 bases. In germline, CDR1 is SGHTA, CDR2 FQGNSA. V was pared by 3 bases and J by 3 bases, with 10 bases of the junction left unmatched. This CDR3 spans 17 amino acids. The complete variable domain, with remaining parts taken from reference TRBV7-2 and TRBJ2-3, reads GAGVSQSPSNKVTEKGKDVELRCDPISGHTALYWYRQSLGQGLEFLIYFQGNSAPDKSGLPSDRFSAERTGGSVSTLTIQRTQQEDSAVYLCASSFRPQGAGTDTQYFGPGTRLTVL.

V is TRBV3-1 (or the pseudogene TRBV3-2) and J is TRBJ2-7; TRBD1 might be the D (5 bases). Germline V gene lookup returns CDR1 LGHDT and CDR2 YNNKEL (reference sequence). Trimming removed 5 bases from V and 3 bases from J, with 8 bases in between. This CDR3 comprises 12 residues. This CDR3 reads CASSVQGYEQYF. DNA for the CDR3: TGTGCCAGCAGCGTGCAGGGCTACGAGCAGTACTTC.

The chain links TRBV11-3 to TRBJ2-7; weak D call: TRBD1 (5 bases). V shed 5 bases and J shed 8 bases, with 13 bases lying between them. Germline CDR1 is SGHNT and CDR2 is YENEEA. The CDR3 length is 12 residues. CDR3 region: CASSPQGNKQYF. CDR3 nucleotide sequence: TGTGCCAGCAGCCCCCAGGGAAACAAGCAGTACTTC.

The chain has TRBV30 and TRBJ1-3; 9 bases align to TRBD1. CDR3 length equals 15 residues. Trimming removed 2 bases from V and 3 bases from J; junction bases left unmatched: 5. Germline V gene sequence: CDR1 GTSNPN, CDR2 SVGIG (reference sequence). The CDR3 region has the DNA TGTGCCTGGAGTTTCGGGACAGGGAGTGGAAACACCATATATTTT. Its protein is CAWSFGTGSGNTIYF.

This clone appeared once. The chain couples TRBV18 to TRBJ2-1; D tentatively fits TRBD1 or TRBD2 (5 bases each). From germline, CDR1 is KGHSH and CDR2 LQKENI. V gave up 0 bases and J gave up 1 base, with 7 bases separating them. This CDR3 has 15 residues. The CDR3 DNA sequence: TGTGCCAGCTCACCACCGGGACGGTCCTACAATGAGCAGTTCTTC. This codes for CASSPPGRSYNEQFF.

This clone has only one observation. The chain employs TRBV4-1 and TRBJ1-4; D remains unclear. V was shortened by 5 bases and J by 8 bases, with 15 bases between the two germline ends. Germline CDR1 reads MGHRA; CDR2 reads YSYEKL. The length of the CDR3 is 14 residues. CDR3: CASSSELSREKLFF. The CDR3, as DNA: TGCGCCAGCAGCAGTGAACTAAGTAGGGAAAAACTGTTTTTT.

This chain connects TRBV5-1 to TRBJ1-2; TRBD1 matches at 10 bases. The CDR3 extends over 16 amino acids. The trim removed 4 bases at V and 7 bases at J, leaving 13 bases unmatched. Germline V gene sequence: CDR1 SGHRS, CDR2 YFSETQ. The DNA of the CDR3 is TGCGCCAGCAGCCCGGATCCGGGACAGGGGTTAGCTGGCTACACCTTC. Its protein is CASSPDPGQGLAGYTF. Together with reference TRBV5-1 and TRBJ1-2, the CDR3 gives the full variable domain: KAGVTQTPRYLIKTRGQQVTLSCSPISGHRSVSWYQQTPGQGLQFLFEYFSETQRNKGNFPGRFSGRQFSNSRSEMNVSTLELGDSALYLCASSPDPGQGLAGYTFGSGTRLTVV.

The J gene is TRBJ1-2, the V gene TRBV7-2; 11 bases match TRBD1. Germline V lookup: CDR1 SGHTA, CDR2 FQGNSA. V dropped 5 bases and J dropped 3; count of bases not matched to a gene: 5. CDR3 size: 15 residues. The CDR3 reads CASSPWDRGYYGYTF. CDR3 DNA: TGTGCCAGCAGCCCCTGGGACAGGGGGTACTATGGCTACACCTTC.